These T cell receptor beta chains were read from a single sample in a study of T cell responses to AZD1222 COVID-19 vaccine. Sequenced by immunoSEQ multiplex PCR; TCRdb stores in-frame clones only, minus some. The sample includes about 120,000 clones, approximately 92% of them seen just once. The starting material was peripheral blood, obtained on day 0 of AZD1222 vaccination. The receptors were sampled from an adult in good health. The CDR3 runs from the conserved cysteine through the conserved F or W. Size is stated for part of the rows, as once, few or many counts, or as a class when the clone is expanded.

j_gene: TRBJ1-2; v_gene: TRBV9; abundance: -; CDR3aa: CASSEGAGYTF
j_gene: TRBJ2-3; v_gene: TRBV6-2/TRBV6-3; abundance: -; CDR3aa: CASSSLGGSTDTQYF
j_gene: TRBJ2-2; v_gene: TRBV24-1; abundance: once; CDR3aa: CATTGTNTGELFF
j_gene: TRBJ2-5; v_gene: TRBV4-3; abundance: -; CDR3aa: CASSQDIGLAGGMGQYF
j_gene: TRBJ1-1; v_gene: TRBV6-1; abundance: once; CDR3aa: CASSDLLGHTEAFF
j_gene: TRBJ1-5; v_gene: TRBV27; abundance: -; CDR3aa: CASSLWSRGQPQHF
j_gene: TRBJ2-7; v_gene: TRBV5-4; abundance: -; CDR3aa: CASSLGYEQYF
j_gene: TRBJ1-2; v_gene: TRBV3-1/TRBV3-2; abundance: -; CDR3aa: CASSQANYGYTF
j_gene: TRBJ2-1; v_gene: TRBV7-2; abundance: -; CDR3aa: CASSYRGDRGLGIGQFF
j_gene: TRBJ2-5; v_gene: TRBV6-5; abundance: once; CDR3aa: CASSKVGSTQETQYF
j_gene: TRBJ2-3; v_gene: TRBV19; abundance: once; CDR3aa: CASSSWGSTDTQYF
j_gene: TRBJ2-5; v_gene: TRBV7-2; abundance: once; CDR3aa: CASSFPGGGETQYF
j_gene: TRBJ1-5; v_gene: TRBV29-1; abundance: -; CDR3aa: CSVGDLLNQPQHF
j_gene: TRBJ2-5; v_gene: TRBV28; abundance: -; CDR3aa: CASSLNRGRAETQYF
j_gene: TRBJ1-4; v_gene: TRBV5-6; abundance: once; CDR3aa: CASSWDRGIEKLFF
j_gene: TRBJ1-4; v_gene: TRBV21-1; abundance: -; CDR3aa: CASSKVRTGPRTNEKLFF
j_gene: TRBJ2-7; v_gene: TRBV3-1/TRBV3-2; abundance: few; CDR3aa: CASSHLGGEQYF
j_gene: TRBJ2-4; v_gene: TRBV10-3; abundance: -; CDR3aa: CAISDGTSGRAGAKNIQYF
j_gene: TRBJ2-1; v_gene: TRBV18; abundance: -; CDR3aa: CASSPPGRGVYNEQFF
j_gene: TRBJ1-2; v_gene: TRBV6-2/TRBV6-3; abundance: -; CDR3aa: CASSPRGQGNYGYTF
j_gene: TRBJ1-3; v_gene: TRBV9; abundance: -; CDR3aa: CASSVGLFGQGSGNTIYF
j_gene: TRBJ2-3; v_gene: TRBV27; abundance: -; CDR3aa: CASSSFWEGGTDTQYF
j_gene: TRBJ2-1; v_gene: TRBV5-4; abundance: -; CDR3aa: CASSFFDRENEQFF
j_gene: TRBJ2-7; v_gene: TRBV19; abundance: -; CDR3aa: CASSISGPGGSYEQYF
j_gene: TRBJ1-1; v_gene: TRBV18; abundance: once; CDR3aa: CASSPLAGPTEAFF